This T cell receptor (beta chain) was sequenced for a study of T cells after yellow fever vaccination. Study results and caveats: When the response was secondary, it was weaker but reached its peak faster, day 5 versus 15. Some clonotypes were seen in both the CD4 and the CD8 compartments. These made up a small share and likely arose from convergent recombination.

This clonotype was observed a few times. What it binds is unknown. TCRdb recomputed calls from the 5' RACE reads with MiXCR, one row per CDR3 protein. The repertoire holds about 220,000 distinct CDR3 sequences, 3% to 3.5% seen once, with less than 3.5% in the top ten. The V and J ends lost 6 bases and 9 bases respectively, with 15 bases between them. This CDR3 is built from 13 residues. The germline CDR1 and CDR2 sequences are LNHDA and SQIVND (reference sequence). The source of this sequence is a man younger than 30 who received the YFV17D yellow fever vaccine. The material sequenced was CD4+ T cells sorted from PBMCs, taken 10 days after the yellow fever booster vaccination. This chain connects TRBV19 to TRBJ2-1, with a weak D call TRBD1 (5 bases). The CDR3, as DNA: TGTGCCAGTAGCAGAGCCAGGGTGGGTGAGCAGTTCTTC. This translates into CASSRARVGEQFF. Full variable domain (rest looked up from reference TRBV19 and TRBJ2-1): DGGITQSPKYLFRKEGQNVTLSCEQNLNHDAMYWYRQDPGQGLRLIYYSQIVNDFQKGDIAEGYSVSREKKESFPLTVTSAQKNPTAFYLCASSRARVGEQFFGPGTRLTVL.